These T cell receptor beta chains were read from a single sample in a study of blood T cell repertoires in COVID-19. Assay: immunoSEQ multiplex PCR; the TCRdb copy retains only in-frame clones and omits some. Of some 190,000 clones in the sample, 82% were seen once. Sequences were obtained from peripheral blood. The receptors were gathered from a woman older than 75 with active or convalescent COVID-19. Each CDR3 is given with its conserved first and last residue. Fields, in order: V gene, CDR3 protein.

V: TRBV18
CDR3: CASSPTSRGEQYF

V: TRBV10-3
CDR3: CAISEQDTYGYTF

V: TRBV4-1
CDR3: CASSRGLEYNEQFF

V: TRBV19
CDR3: CASRREEAYNSPLHF

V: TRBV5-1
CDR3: CASSPVRGSGGYTF

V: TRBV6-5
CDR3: CASRVGLAGVGEQFF

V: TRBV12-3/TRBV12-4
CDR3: CASTRDRRYGYTF

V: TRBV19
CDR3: CASTPRMLDSEQYF

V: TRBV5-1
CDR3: CASSLALRTGELFF

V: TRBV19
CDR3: CASSPAPQGRGDGYTF

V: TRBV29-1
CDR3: CSVLTGAGNTIYF

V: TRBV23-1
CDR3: CASSQSCRGCGNQPQHF

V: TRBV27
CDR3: CASSLLTGNGQPQHF

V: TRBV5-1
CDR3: CASSFWTGGSGANVLTF

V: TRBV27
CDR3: CASRSSGSFTGELFF

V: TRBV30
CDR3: CAWSNGFNQPQHF

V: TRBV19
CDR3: CASSIGGEQPQHF

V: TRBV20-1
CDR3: CSASRDRELPQHF

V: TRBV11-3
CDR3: CASSASDSTYNEQFF

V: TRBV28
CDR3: CASSPRGTANQPQHF

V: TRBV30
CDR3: CAWSPGRNPGNTIYF

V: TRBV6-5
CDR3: CASIQSHSNQPQHF

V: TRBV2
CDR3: CASSQDRGGYNEQFF

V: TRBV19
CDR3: CASRSGFPTSNQPQHF

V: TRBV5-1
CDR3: CASSASRGVATEAFF

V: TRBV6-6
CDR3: CASSQVDYGYTF

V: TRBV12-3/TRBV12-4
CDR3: CASRLIQGAEAFF

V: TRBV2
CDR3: CASSGVAGEAFEQYF

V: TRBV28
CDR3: CASRSSGRAYNEQFF

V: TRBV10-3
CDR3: CAIGAHHGYTF

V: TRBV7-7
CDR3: CASSPLMGGLTEAFF

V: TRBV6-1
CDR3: CASSERDDGNQPQHF

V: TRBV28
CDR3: CASSFGRQGAGYEQYF

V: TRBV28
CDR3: CASSPGTLILYEQYF

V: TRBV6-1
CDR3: CASSEIGLAPQETQYF

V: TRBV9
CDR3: CASSVDGGTGELFF

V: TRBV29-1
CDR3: CSARTDANTGELFF

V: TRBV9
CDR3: CASSVSGGTYEQYF

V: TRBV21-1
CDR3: CASSTGQQTYGYTF

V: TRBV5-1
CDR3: CASSLVTGPFPEQYF